These T cell receptor beta chains were read from a single sample in a study of T cell responses to AZD1222 COVID-19 vaccine. Produced via immunoSEQ multiplex PCR; TCRdb's table is partial and in-frame only. This sample carries 55,000 to 75,000 clones, 88% of them seen once, and the ten largest clones take less than 9%. Sequencing used peripheral blood, obtained on day 0 of AZD1222 vaccination. All receptors come from an adult in good health. Both conserved end residues are part of each CDR3.

TRBJ2-7,15,TRBV4-3,CASSQVSGSSYEQYF
TRBJ1-5,14,TRBV6-5,CASRMTRGGQPQHF
TRBJ2-5,17,TRBV15,CATSRDPPEQGGETQYF
TRBJ1-6,14,TRBV10-1,CASSEEGAESPLHF
TRBJ2-3,15,TRBV3-1/TRBV3-2,CASSPRDTHTDTQYF
TRBJ2-2,15,TRBV11-1,CASSERGGDTGELFF
TRBJ1-3,17,TRBV7-8,CASSLLGTGYSGNTIYF
TRBJ1-1,15,TRBV5-1,CASSLANRVSTEAFF
TRBJ1-1,14,TRBV19,CASQVRASVTEAFF
TRBJ2-5,13,TRBV29-1,CSVVGQDQETQYF
TRBJ1-1,14,TRBV5-1,CASSFGTSNTEAFF